A single sample gave rise to the 27 T cell receptor beta chains below, sequenced in a study of blood T cell repertoires in COVID-19. Sequencing was performed with immunoSEQ multiplex PCR; in TCRdb, only in-frame clones are kept and a portion is missing. The sample carries about 130,000 clones, approximately 78% recorded once. The sequenced sample consisted of peripheral blood. Every receptor here comes from a man in his sixties who had recovered from COVID-19.

The V and J genes are TRBV7-9 and TRBJ1-1, with no clear D. V shed 1 base and J shed 6 bases, with 12 bases lying between them. Germline V gives CDR1 SEHNR, CDR2 FQNEAQ (reference sequence). This CDR3 spans 14 amino acids. As DNA, the CDR3 is TGTGCCAGCAGCTTAGGGAGGTCACCCCCTGAAGCTTTCTTT. Its protein is CASSLGRSPPEAFF.

This chain joins TRBV5-1 and TRBJ1-2; tentatively, D is TRBD1 (5 bases). The CDR3 sequence is 15 residues long. CDR1 and CDR2 from the germline V gene are SGHRS and YFSETQ. V was cut by 0 bases and J by 6 bases, with 15 bases left in between. This chain's CDR3 is CASSLVGREGNGYTF. The CDR3 region has the DNA TGCGCCAGCAGCTTGGTAGGCAGGGAAGGGAATGGCTACACCTTC.

The gene calls are TRBV9 and TRBJ1-5; 9 bases agree with TRBD1. This CDR3 contains 15 residues. V dropped 2 bases and J dropped 7; count of bases not matched to a gene: 7. Germline-derived CDR1 and CDR2 are SGDLS and YYNGEE. The CDR3 loop reads CASSVDRGFEQPQHF. CDR3 nucleotide sequence: TGTGCCAGCAGCGTGGACAGGGGCTTTGAACAGCCCCAGCATTTT.

V and J are TRBV5-1 and TRBJ2-3; 8 bases agree with TRBD2. J gave up 6 bases and V 1 base, and 4 bases lay outside the gene matches. Germline V gene data show CDR1 as SGHRS and CDR2 as YFSETQ. This CDR3 spans 14 amino acids. CDR3 sequence (DNA): TGCGCCAGCAGCTTGCGGGTAGCGGGGGATACGCAGTATTTT. Encoded protein: CASSLRVAGDTQYF.

V gene TRBV6-5 combines with J gene TRBJ2-5; the D gene is possibly TRBD1 (6 bases). Trimming took 6 bases from V and 1 from J, leaving 9 bases between them. CDR1 and CDR2 (germline): MNHEY, SVGAGI. The CDR3 runs 13 residues. The CDR3 sequence is CASRTQGQETQYF. Written as DNA, the CDR3 is TGTGCCAGCAGAACACAGGGCCAAGAGACCCAGTACTTC.

The chain has TRBV28 and TRBJ1-4; 8 nucleotides agree with TRBD1. The V segment lost 3 bases and the J segment 10 bases; nucleotides outside the gene matches: 10. The CDR3 has 15 residues. CDR1 MDHEN and CDR2 SYDVKM come from the germline V gene. The CDR3: CASSFSPTGEGKLFF. The CDR3 region has the DNA TGTGCCAGCAGTTTCTCCCCGACAGGGGAAGGAAAACTGTTTTTT.

The chain uses TRBV7-2 and TRBJ2-5; 10 bases fit TRBD2. The V gene end was trimmed by 1 base and the J gene end by 5 bases; junction bases not matched to a gene: 10. Germline CDR1 SGHTA, CDR2 FQGNSA. The CDR3 is made up of 17 amino acids. CDR3 protein: CASSLDPASGGRETQYF. CDR3 nucleotides: TGTGCCAGCAGCTTAGACCCCGCTAGCGGGGGTCGGGAGACCCAGTACTTC.

V usage is TRBV11-2 and J usage is TRBJ1-1; TRBD1 aligns across 7 bases. V trimming: 6 bases; J trimming: 12 bases; junction bases outside the gene matches: 16. This CDR3 is built from 14 residues. In germline, CDR1 is SGHAT, CDR2 FQNNGV. As DNA, the CDR3 is TGTGCCAGCAGACGCCCGGGACAGCGGCTTGAGTCTTTCTTT. It specifies CASRRPGQRLESFF.

V and J are TRBV6-5 and TRBJ2-5; 14 bases align to TRBD2. Unmatched junction bases numbered 8, after V lost 5 bases and J lost 12 bases. The germline V gene has CDR1 MNHEY and CDR2 SVGAGI. The CDR3 is made up of 14 amino acids. The CDR3 sequence: CASSPGLAGGVKYF. CDR3 coding DNA: TGTGCCAGCAGTCCCGGACTAGCGGGGGGCGTTAAGTACTTC.

The chain uses TRBV5-1 and TRBJ2-7; 8 bases line up with TRBD1. This CDR3 spans 16 amino acids. Germline V gives CDR1 SGHRS, CDR2 YFSETQ. V was pared by 0 bases and J by 6 bases, with 11 bases of the junction left unmatched. As DNA, the CDR3 is TGCGCCAGCAGCTTGGGGCATGGACAGGGTCCCTCCGAGCAGTACTTC. Amino acids: CASSLGHGQGPSEQYF.

This clone was recorded once. The chain has TRBV5-1 and TRBJ1-1; possible D gene TRBD1, 6 bases. CDR3 length: 13 residues. V lost 6 bases to trimming and J lost 3 bases, with 12 bases between them. Germline V gene lookup returns CDR1 SGHRS and CDR2 YFSETQ. The CDR3 loop is CASTKGGDTEAFF. The CDR3 DNA reads as TGCGCCAGCACTAAAGGGGGAGACACTGAAGCTTTCTTT.

The chain recombines TRBV7-9 with TRBJ1-5; the D is unclear. Germline CDR1 reads SEHNR; CDR2 reads FQNEAQ (reference sequence). V lost 1 base, J lost 4 bases, and 8 bases lay in between. The CDR3 has 14 residues. The CDR3 region has the DNA TGTGCCAGCAGCTTAGATGCGGGGAATCAGCCCCAGCATTTT. The encoded protein is CASSLDAGNQPQHF.

The V and J genes are TRBV7-3 and TRBJ2-7; 7 bases map to TRBD1. Germline V gives CDR1 SGHTA, CDR2 FQGTGA. The length of the CDR3 is 15 residues. Trimming cost V 5 bases and J 1 base; bases outside gene matches: 8. CDR3 residues: CASSEGASLSYEQYF. In DNA, the CDR3 is TGTGCCAGCAGCGAGGGGGCTAGCCTATCCTACGAGCAGTACTTC.

J is TRBJ1-2 and V is TRBV2, with TRBD1 identical over 7 bases. Germline V gene data show CDR1 as SNHLY and CDR2 as FYNNEI. Trimming took 9 bases from V and 5 from J; bases not matched to a gene: 9. CDR3 length: 13 amino acids. This chain's CDR3 is CARRGDRDYGYTF. The CDR3 bases are TGTGCCAGGAGAGGTGACAGGGATTATGGCTACACCTTC.

The J gene is TRBJ1-6, the V gene TRBV9; 7 nucleotides align to TRBD1. V lost 4 bases and J lost 7; bases outside the gene matches: 5. This CDR3 comprises 14 residues. Per the germline V gene, CDR1 is SGDLS and CDR2 is YYNGEE. The CDR3 bases are TGTGCCAGCAGCACCTGGGACAGAAATTCACCCCTCCACTTT. Translation: CASSTWDRNSPLHF. Using reference TRBV9 and TRBJ1-6 for the parts outside the CDR3, the full variable domain is DSGVTQTPKHLITATGQRVTLRCSPRSGDLSVYWYQQSLDQGLQFLIQYYNGEERAKGNILERFSAQQFPDLHSELNLSSLELGDSALYFCASSTWDRNSPLHFGNGTRLTVT.

The rearrangement joins TRBV6-5 to TRBJ1-5; tentative D call: TRBD1 (6 bases). The CDR3 spans 13 residues. Per the germline V gene, CDR1 is MNHEY and CDR2 is SVGAGI. V was clipped by 7 bases and J by 6 bases, with 13 bases between them. DNA for the CDR3: TGTGCCAGCACCGAGGACAGCTTTCAGCCCCAGCATTTT. Amino acids: CASTEDSFQPQHF.

The V gene is TRBV4-3, the J gene TRBJ1-2; D is ambiguous. Germline V gene lookup returns CDR1 LGHNA and CDR2 YSLEER. The CDR3 extends over 13 amino acids. The germline V and J ends were trimmed by 0 bases and 4 bases, with 6 bases remaining between them. The DNA of the CDR3 is TGCGCCAGCAGCCAAGATCCTCTCTATGGCTACACCTTC. Its translation: CASSQDPLYGYTF.

The chain combines TRBV5-4 with TRBJ1-6; 7 bases align to TRBD1. Germline CDR1 is SGHNT and CDR2 is YYREEE (reference sequence). The CDR3 consists of 14 residues. V shed 0 bases and J 7 bases; nucleotides not matched to a gene: 1. CDR3 in DNA: TGTGCCAGCAGCTTGGGCAGGGGGAATTCACCCCTCCACTTT. It codes for CASSLGRGNSPLHF.

The genes are TRBV28 and TRBJ2-2; 7 bases match TRBD1. V lost 3 bases, J lost 13 bases, and 11 bases stayed unmatched. This CDR3 contains 14 residues. The V gene's germline CDR1 is MDHEN and CDR2 SYDVKM. CDR3 DNA: TGTGCCAGCAGTTTCCGCAGGGACAGTCAGGGGCTGTTTTTT. It encodes CASSFRRDSQGLFF.

The chain couples TRBV28 to TRBJ1-5, with TRBD1 as a possible D gene (6 bases). Germline assignment: CDR1 MDHEN and CDR2 SYDVKM. With 6 bases removed from V and 1 base from J, the gap between germline ends came to 10 bases. This CDR3 is 14 amino acids long. In DNA form, the CDR3 reads TGTGCCAGCAGCCGGACAGCAAGCAATCAGCCCCAGCATTTT. Its protein product is CASSRTASNQPQHF.

This chain links TRBV12-3 or TRBV12-4 with TRBJ2-3; D unresolved. Deletions cut 5 bases from V and 0 bases from J, with 3 bases between. This CDR3 contains 12 residues. The CDR3, as DNA: TGTGCCAGCAGTCTTAGCACAGATACGCAGTATTTT. It translates to CASSLSTDTQYF.

The chain uses TRBV3-1 (or the pseudogene TRBV3-2) and TRBJ1-2, with D perhaps TRBD1 (6 bases). Germline CDR1 LGHDT, CDR2 YNNKEL (reference sequence). V shed 2 bases and J shed 8 bases, with 12 bases lying between them. The CDR3 has 13 amino acids. CDR3 coding DNA: TGTGCCAGCAGCCAAATACAGGGTAGAGGCTACACCTTC. Translating it yields CASSQIQGRGYTF.

This clone has just a few counts. The chain has TRBV7-3 and TRBJ2-2; TRBD1 might be the D (6 bases). From germline, CDR1 is SGHTA and CDR2 FQGTGA. The CDR3 consists of 14 residues. The V end was cut by 2 bases, the J end by 6 bases, with 10 bases between. CDR3: CASSLQGPAGELFF. Written as DNA, the CDR3 is TGTGCCAGCAGCTTACAGGGGCCCGCCGGGGAGCTGTTTTTT. Full variable domain (rest looked up from reference TRBV7-3 and TRBJ2-2): GAGVSQTPSNKVTEKGKYVELRCDPISGHTALYWYRQSLGQGPEFLIYFQGTGAADDSGLPNDRFFAVRPEGSVSTLKIQRTERGDSAVYLCASSLQGPAGELFFGEGSRLTVL.

J is TRBJ2-1 and V is TRBV9; a weak D match, TRBD2 (5 bases). V lost 0 bases to trimming and J lost 3 bases, with 13 bases between them. This CDR3 contains 16 residues. Germline CDR1 and CDR2: SGDLS and YYNGEE. The CDR3 nucleotides read TGTGCCAGCAGCGTAGAGGCTAGCAGGCTCTACAATGAGCAGTTCTTC. It encodes CASSVEASRLYNEQFF.

The chain has TRBV20-1 and TRBJ1-2, with D possibly being TRBD1 (5 bases). From germline, CDR1 is DFQATT and CDR2 SNEGSKA (reference sequence). This CDR3 comprises 13 residues. Trimming stripped 3 bases from V and 2 bases from J, with 10 bases between. In DNA, the CDR3 is TGCAGTGCTAGTCTACGGGGGAACTATGGCTACACCTTC. Its translation is CSASLRGNYGYTF.

The chain uses TRBV19 and TRBJ2-7; perhaps TRBD2 as D (6 bases). This CDR3 has 14 amino acids. Germline CDR1 and CDR2: LNHDA and SQIVND (reference sequence). The ends were cut back, 2 bases at V and 6 bases at J, with 14 bases in the middle. The CDR3, as DNA: TGTGCCAGTAGTATAACCCAGGGAGCGGGCGAGCAGTACTTC. This translates into CASSITQGAGEQYF.

By sample fraction, this clone is medium-sized. The CDR3 here is CASSQTSTVTGELFF. The CDR3 coding sequence is TGTGCCAGCAGCCAAACCTCGACAGTCACCGGGGAGCTGTTTTTT. The chain recombines TRBV4-2 with TRBJ2-2, with D perhaps matching TRBD1 (5 bases). Looked up from germline, CDR1 is LGHNA and CDR2 is YNFKEQ. CDR3 length equals 15 residues. The V end lost 2 bases, the J end lost 4 bases, and 11 bases lay between the germline ends.